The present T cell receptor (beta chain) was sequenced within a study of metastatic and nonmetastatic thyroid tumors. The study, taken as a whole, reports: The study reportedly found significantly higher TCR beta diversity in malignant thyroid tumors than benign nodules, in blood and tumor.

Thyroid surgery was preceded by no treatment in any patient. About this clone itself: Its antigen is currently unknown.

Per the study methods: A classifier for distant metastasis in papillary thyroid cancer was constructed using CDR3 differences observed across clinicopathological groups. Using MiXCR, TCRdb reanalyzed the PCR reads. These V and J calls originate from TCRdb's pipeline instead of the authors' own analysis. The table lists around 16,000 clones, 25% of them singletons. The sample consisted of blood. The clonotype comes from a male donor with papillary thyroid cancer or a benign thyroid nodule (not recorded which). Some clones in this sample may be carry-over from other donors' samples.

The CDR3 nucleotides read TGTGCCAGCTCACCACAAACTGCTCCGACTGACGAGCAGTACTTC. Protein: CASSPQTAPTDEQYF. This rearrangement joins TRBV18 to TRBJ2-7; D is undetermined. The CDR3 has 15 amino acids. Trimming took 1 base from V and 5 from J, leaving 15 bases between them. From germline, CDR1 is KGHSH and CDR2 LQKENI. The full variable domain, its missing parts supplied by reference TRBV18 and TRBJ2-7, is NAGVMQNPRHLVRRRGQEARLRCSPMKGHSHVYWYRQLPEEGLKFMVYLQKENIIDESGMPKERFSAEFPKEGPSILRIQQVVRGDSAAYFCASSPQTAPTDEQYFGPGTRLTVT.